These 2 T cell receptor beta chains were sequenced from one sample in a study of cytomegalovirus exposure and HLA in healthy donors. The PCR ran on 60 Vbeta and 13 Jbeta primers. Sequencing used immunoSEQ multiplex PCR; TCRdb keeps in-frame clones, though not all of them. The sample has 130,000 or so clones, 80% seen once; the top ten hold around 5%. Sequencing input: PBMCs. These receptors were taken from a man aged 25-45 years in good health and CMV-seronegative.

This chain uses TRBV27 with TRBJ1-5, with TRBD1 identical over 10 bases. The V gene's germline CDR1 is MNHEY and CDR2 SMNVEV (reference sequence). CDR3 size: 16 residues. J gave up 3 bases and V 8 bases, and 10 bases lay outside the gene matches. The CDR3 sequence: CASGRQGASSNQPQHF. The CDR3, as DNA: TGTGCCAGCGGTAGACAGGGGGCGAGCTCCAATCAGCCCCAGCATTTT.

The gene calls are TRBV12-5 and TRBJ1-1; D is ambiguous. Trimming pared 7 bases from V and 0 bases from J, leaving 27 bases between. The CDR3 is 19 amino acids. From germline, CDR1 is LGHNT and CDR2 FRNRAP. CDR3 sequence (DNA): TGTGCTAGTGACATCCCAAACTGGCTGCCCCGGAGGATGAACACTGAAGCTTTCTTT. This translates into CASDIPNWLPRRMNTEAFF.